This T cell receptor beta chain was documented in a study of T-cell memory formation after mild COVID-19. Study outcomes and limitations: Of the contracting clones, CD4+ ones lay mainly in CM and EM, and CD8+ ones in EMRA.

TCRdb analysed the 5' RACE reads with MiXCR anew, one entry per CDR3 protein. The sample has approximately 290,000 distinct CDR3 sequences; less than 20% are singletons. This CDR3 is 16 amino acids long. Germline V gives CDR1 SGHTA, CDR2 FQGTGA. V lost 4 bases to trimming and J lost 1 base, with 11 bases between them. In regard to this clonotype: Its target is unknown.

The receptor's source is a man aged 18 to 29 who had mild COVID-19 (a few samples of this study predate the infection). Cell type and time point are not known. Input material: PBMCs or a T cell subset sorted from them (not recorded which). The genes are TRBV7-3 and TRBJ2-6; no firm D call. In DNA, the CDR3 is TGTGCCAGCAGCTCCAGCTTTATGTCTGGGGCCAACGTCCTGACTTTC. Translated, it gives CASSSSFMSGANVLTF.